This T cell receptor beta chain was found in a study of blood T cell repertoires in COVID-19 (dated by TCRdb to about 2020). General notes on the study: Samples covering the acute and convalescent phases of COVID-19 were provided by collaborators in the United States, Italy and Spain. The material from the prospective study consisted of cDNA or gDNA derived from T cells, B-cell-depleted T cells, or PBMCs. Sample metadata almost always included a de-identified subject ID, COVID-19 status, age in years and sex. A freely available public database, intended as a resource for researchers studying the immune response to SARS-CoV-2, is where the repertoires were released. The samples were drawn from two sources: the first 160 participants of the ongoing ImmuneRACE study, and fewer than 1,500 subjects contributed by 6 global collaborators. Subjects who had been exposed to COVID-19, were actively infected with it, or had recovered from it provided the deeply sampled blood TCRbeta repertoires that made up the dataset. Where available, HLA class I and class II types were taken from metadata supplied by the sample provider and were not determined by assay-based typing. Study-wide conclusions, independent of this receptor: How much clinical and demographic metadata was included differed by source and by participant, and the metadata was provided uncurated.

Inclusive of the bounding cysteine and phenylalanine, the CDR3 is 15 residues long. CDR3 DNA is the only sequence kept; it has 45 bases, read in frame from the first base. V drops 0 bases and J drops 3 bases, leaving 9 bases in between. CDR1 LGHDT and CDR2 YNNKEL are derived from the germline V gene (reference sequence). Enrolling through a virtual design, the prospective study's participants ranged in age from roughly 18 to 90 years and lived across roughly 23 United States geographic areas. In the prospective study, cohorts were assigned on the basis of participant-reported clinical history obtained from a screening survey and a study questionnaire. Recovered participants in ImmuneRACE Cohort 3 were defined as having two consecutive negative NP/OP PCR tests, clearance from a healthcare professional, or resolution of symptoms. In the prospective study, mobile phlebotomists collected whole blood, serum and a nasopharyngeal or oropharyngeal swab from each participant. Over a roughly 2-month period, participants in the prospective study had the option of providing additional blood draws and questionnaires. Prospective study blood samples were shipped either frozen or at room temperature before DNA extraction.

Regarding this clone: No antigen is known for it. No qualities accompany the bases; no much larger clone lies one base away.

TCRbeta CDR3 regions were amplified from genomic DNA using the immunoSEQ Assay, a bias-controlled multiplex PCR. The paper's data handling went like this. Within the assay, amplification of reference gene primers was used to estimate how many nucleated cells each sample contained. Sequence reads were collapsed and filtered to measure the absolute abundance of every unique TCRbeta CDR3 rearrangement. For each sample, productive Simpson clonality was calculated as the square root of Simpson's diversity index over productive rearrangements. Held by TCRdb, this immuneACCESS table contains in-frame sequences only and omits some clones. Under half of the omission traces to an unresolved V gene where checked; the cause of the rest is unknown. V and J calls and clone size are those listed in that table; D and trimming were worked out from the DNA. Here the sample has approximately 180,000 clones; approximately 80% occur a single time. In total, the top ten clones hold roughly a sixth of the sample.

The sequence derives from a woman in her fifties or sixties who had recovered from COVID-19. In this chain, TRBV3-1 (or the pseudogene TRBV3-2) is recombined with TRBJ2-4; matching of 5 bases hints at TRBD2 as the D gene. Sample: PBMCs or T cells enriched from blood (not recorded which). Here the CDR3 is given as CASSQDRRGKNIQYF. DNA sequence: TGTGCCAGCAGCCAAGATCGTCGGGGCAAAAACATTCAGTACTTC.